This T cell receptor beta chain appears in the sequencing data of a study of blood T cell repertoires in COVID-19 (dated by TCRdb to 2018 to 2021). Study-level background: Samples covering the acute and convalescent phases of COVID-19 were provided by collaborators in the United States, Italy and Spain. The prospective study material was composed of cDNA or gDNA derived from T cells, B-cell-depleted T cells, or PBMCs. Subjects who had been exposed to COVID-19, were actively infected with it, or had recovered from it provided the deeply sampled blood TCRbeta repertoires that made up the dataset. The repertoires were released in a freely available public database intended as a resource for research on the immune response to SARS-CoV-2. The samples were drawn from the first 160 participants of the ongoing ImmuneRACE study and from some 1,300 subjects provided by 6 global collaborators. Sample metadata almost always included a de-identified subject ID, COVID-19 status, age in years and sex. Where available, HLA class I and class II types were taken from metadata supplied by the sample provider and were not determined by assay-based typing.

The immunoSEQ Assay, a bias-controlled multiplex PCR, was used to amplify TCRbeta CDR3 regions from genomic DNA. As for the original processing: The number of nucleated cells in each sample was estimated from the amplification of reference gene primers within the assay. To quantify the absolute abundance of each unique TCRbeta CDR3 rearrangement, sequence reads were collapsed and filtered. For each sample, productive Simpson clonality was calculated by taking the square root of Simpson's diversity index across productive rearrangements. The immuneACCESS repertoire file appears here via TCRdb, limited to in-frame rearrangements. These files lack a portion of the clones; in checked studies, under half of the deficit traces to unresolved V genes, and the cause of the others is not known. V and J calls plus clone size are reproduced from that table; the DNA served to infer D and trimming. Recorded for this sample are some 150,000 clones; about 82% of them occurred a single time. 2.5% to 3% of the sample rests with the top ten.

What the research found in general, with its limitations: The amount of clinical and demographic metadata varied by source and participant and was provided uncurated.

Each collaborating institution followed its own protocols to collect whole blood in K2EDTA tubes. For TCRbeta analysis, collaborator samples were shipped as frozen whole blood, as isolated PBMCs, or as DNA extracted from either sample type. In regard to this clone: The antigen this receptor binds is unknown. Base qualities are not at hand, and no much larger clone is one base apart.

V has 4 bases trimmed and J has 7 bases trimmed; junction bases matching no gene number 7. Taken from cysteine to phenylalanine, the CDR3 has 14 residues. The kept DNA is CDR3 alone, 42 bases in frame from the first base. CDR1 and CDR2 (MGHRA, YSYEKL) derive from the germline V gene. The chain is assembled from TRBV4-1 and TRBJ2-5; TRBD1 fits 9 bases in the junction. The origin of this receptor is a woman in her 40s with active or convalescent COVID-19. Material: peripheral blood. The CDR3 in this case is CASSLGDRAATQYF. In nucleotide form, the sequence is TGCGCCAGCAGCCTCGGGGACAGGGCTGCGACCCAGTACTTC.